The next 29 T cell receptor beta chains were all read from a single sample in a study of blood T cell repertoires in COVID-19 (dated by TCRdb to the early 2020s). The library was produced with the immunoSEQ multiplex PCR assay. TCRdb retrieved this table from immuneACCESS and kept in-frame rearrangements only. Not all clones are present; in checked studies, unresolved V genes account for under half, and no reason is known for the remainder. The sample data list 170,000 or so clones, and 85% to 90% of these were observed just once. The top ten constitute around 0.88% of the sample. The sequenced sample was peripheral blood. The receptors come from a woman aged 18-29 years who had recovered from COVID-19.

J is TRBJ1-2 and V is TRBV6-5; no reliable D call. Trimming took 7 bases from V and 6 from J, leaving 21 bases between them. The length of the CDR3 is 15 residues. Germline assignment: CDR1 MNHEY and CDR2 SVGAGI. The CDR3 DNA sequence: TGTGCCAGCACTGTATTACCCTCGACCGGGGATGGCTACACCTTC. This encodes CASTVLPSTGDGYTF.

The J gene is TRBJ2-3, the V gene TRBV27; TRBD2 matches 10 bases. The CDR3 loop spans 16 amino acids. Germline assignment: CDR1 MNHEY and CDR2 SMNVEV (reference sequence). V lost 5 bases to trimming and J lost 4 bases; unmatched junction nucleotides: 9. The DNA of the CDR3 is TGTGCCAGCAGTCCCCTGGCTAGCGGGGGAGCAGATACGCAGTATTTT. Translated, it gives CASSPLASGGADTQYF.

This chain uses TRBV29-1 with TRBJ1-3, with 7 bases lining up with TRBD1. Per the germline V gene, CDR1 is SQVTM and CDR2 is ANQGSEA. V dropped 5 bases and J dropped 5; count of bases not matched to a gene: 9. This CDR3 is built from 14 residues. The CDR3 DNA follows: TGCAGCGTTAAACTTGGGACAGTCAGAAACACCATATATTTT. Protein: CSVKLGTVRNTIYF.

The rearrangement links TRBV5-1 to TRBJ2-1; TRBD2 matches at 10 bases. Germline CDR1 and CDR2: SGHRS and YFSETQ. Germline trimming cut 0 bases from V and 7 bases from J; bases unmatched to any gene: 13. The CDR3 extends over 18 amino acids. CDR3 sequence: CASSLEAVAGGPGNEQFF. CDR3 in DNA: TGCGCCAGCAGCTTGGAGGCCGTAGCGGGAGGACCGGGGAATGAGCAGTTCTTC. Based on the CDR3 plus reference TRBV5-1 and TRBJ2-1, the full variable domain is KAGVTQTPRYLIKTRGQQVTLSCSPISGHRSVSWYQQTPGQGLQFLFEYFSETQRNKGNFPGRFSGRQFSNSRSEMNVSTLELGDSALYLCASSLEAVAGGPGNEQFFGPGTRLTVL.

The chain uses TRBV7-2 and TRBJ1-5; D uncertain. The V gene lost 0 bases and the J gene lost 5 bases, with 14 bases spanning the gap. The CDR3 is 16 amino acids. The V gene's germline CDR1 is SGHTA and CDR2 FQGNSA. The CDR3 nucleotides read TGTGCCAGCAGCTTAGCGGCGACTTCTTTGGATCAGCCCCAGCATTTT. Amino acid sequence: CASSLAATSLDQPQHF.

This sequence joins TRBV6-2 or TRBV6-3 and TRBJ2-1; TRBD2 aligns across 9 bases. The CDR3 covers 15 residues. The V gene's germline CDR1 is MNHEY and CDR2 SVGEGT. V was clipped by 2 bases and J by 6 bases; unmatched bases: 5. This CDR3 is CASSYGLAGPNEQFF. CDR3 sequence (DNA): TGTGCCAGCAGTTACGGGCTAGCGGGGCCCAATGAGCAGTTCTTC.

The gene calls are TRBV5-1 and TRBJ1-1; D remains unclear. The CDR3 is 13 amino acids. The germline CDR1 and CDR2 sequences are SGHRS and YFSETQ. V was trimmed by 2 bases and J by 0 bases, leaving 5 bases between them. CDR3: CASSFQMNTEAFF. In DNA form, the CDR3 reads TGCGCCAGCAGCTTTCAGATGAACACTGAAGCTTTCTTT.

CDR3 in amino acids: CASSYGTGFGETQYF. The CDR3 nucleotides read TGTGCCAGCAGTTACGGGACAGGGTTTGGGGAGACCCAGTACTTC. This sequence joins TRBV6-5 and TRBJ2-5; 9 bases fit TRBD1. V lost 2 bases and J lost 5; bases outside the gene matches: 6. Germline V gene lookup returns CDR1 MNHEY and CDR2 SVGAGI. The CDR3 consists of 15 residues.

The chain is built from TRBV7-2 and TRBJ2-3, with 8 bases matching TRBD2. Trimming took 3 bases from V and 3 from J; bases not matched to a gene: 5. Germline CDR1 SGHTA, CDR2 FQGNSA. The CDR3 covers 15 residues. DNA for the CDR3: TGTGCCAGCAGCTTTCCGGGGGGGCCTACAGATACGCAGTATTTT. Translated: CASSFPGGPTDTQYF.

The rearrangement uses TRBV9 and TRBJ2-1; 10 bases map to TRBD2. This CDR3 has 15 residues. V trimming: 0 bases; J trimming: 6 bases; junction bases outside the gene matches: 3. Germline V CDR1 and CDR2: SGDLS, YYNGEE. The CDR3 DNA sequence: TGTGCCAGCAGCGTAGATTCTAGCGGGGGCAATGAGCAGTTCTTC. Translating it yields CASSVDSSGGNEQFF.

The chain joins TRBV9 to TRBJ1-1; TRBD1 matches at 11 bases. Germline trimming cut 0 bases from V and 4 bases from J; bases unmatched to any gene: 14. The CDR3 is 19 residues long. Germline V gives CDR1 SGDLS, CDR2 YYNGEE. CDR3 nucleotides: TGTGCCAGCAGCGTAGGTCCGGGGTGGACAGGGGGCGAGGGCACTGAAGCTTTCTTT. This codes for CASSVGPGWTGGEGTEAFF.

CDR3 protein: CASSEWDRDGYTF. In DNA, the CDR3 is TGTGCCAGCAGTGAGTGGGACAGGGACGGCTACACCTTC. This chain connects TRBV25-1 to TRBJ1-2, with TRBD1 matching 9 bases. CDR1 is MGHDK and CDR2 is SYGVNS in the germline V gene. CDR3 size: 13 residues. V was clipped by 3 bases and J by 8 bases; unmatched bases: 4.

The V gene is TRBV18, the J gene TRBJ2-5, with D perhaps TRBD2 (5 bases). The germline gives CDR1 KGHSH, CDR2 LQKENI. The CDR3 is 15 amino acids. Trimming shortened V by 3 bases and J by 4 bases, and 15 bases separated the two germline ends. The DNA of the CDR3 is TGTGCCAGCTCACCCCAACAGCTGGGGAGAGAGACCCAGTACTTC. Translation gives CASSPQQLGRETQYF.

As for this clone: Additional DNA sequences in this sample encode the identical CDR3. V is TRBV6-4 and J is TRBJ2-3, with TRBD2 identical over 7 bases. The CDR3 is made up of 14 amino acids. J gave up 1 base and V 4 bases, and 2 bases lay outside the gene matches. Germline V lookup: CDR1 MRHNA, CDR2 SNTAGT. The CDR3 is CASSVSGGTDTQYF. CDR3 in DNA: TGTGCCAGCAGTGTCAGCGGGGGCACAGATACGCAGTATTTT.

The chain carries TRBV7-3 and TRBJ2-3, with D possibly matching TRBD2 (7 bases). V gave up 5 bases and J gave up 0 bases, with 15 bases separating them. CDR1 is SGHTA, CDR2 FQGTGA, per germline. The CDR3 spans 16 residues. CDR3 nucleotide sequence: TGTGCCAGCAGCGGGGGGGCCTCCCCTAGCACAGATACGCAGTATTTT. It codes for CASSGGASPSTDTQYF.

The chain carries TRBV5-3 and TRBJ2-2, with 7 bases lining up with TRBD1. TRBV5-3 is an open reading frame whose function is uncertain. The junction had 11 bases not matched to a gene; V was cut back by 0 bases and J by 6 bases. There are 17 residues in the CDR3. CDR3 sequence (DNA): TGTGCCAGAAGCTTGGGGGGACAGCGATTCGCCGCCGGGGAGCTGTTTTTT. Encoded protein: CARSLGGQRFAAGELFF.

CDR3 nucleotides: TGTGCCAGCAGACCTCACTATTCCGGGGAGCTGTTTTTT. It yields the protein CASRPHYSGELFF. This chain connects TRBV27 to TRBJ2-2; no firm D call. The CDR3 loop spans 13 amino acids. Trimming shortened V by 6 bases and J by 6 bases, and 11 bases separated the two germline ends. Germline CDR1 is MNHEY and CDR2 is SMNVEV (reference sequence).

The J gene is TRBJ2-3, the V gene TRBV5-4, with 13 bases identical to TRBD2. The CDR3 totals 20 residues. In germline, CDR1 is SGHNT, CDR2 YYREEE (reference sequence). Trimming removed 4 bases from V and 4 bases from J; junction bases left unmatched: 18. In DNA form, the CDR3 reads TGTGCCAGCAGCCCCCGCGAGACTAGCGGGGGGTGGGGGTGGGCAGATACGCAGTATTTT. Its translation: CASSPRETSGGWGWADTQYF.

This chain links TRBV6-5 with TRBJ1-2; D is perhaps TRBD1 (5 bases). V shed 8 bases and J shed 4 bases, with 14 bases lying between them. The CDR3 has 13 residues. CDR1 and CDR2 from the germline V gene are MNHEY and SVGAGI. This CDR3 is CASEPRQSYGYTF. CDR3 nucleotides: TGTGCCAGCGAACCCCGACAGTCCTATGGCTACACCTTC.

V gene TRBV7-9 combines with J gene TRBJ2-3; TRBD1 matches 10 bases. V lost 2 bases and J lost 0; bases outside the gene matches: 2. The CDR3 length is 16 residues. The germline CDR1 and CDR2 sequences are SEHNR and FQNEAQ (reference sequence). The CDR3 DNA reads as TGTGCCAGCAGCTTATCGGACAGGGGGAGCACAGATACGCAGTATTTT. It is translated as CASSLSDRGSTDTQYF.

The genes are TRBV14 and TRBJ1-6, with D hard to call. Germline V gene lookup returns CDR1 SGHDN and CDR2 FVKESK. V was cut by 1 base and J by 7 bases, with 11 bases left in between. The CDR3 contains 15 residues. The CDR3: CASSQVGRYNSPLHF. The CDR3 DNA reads TGTGCCAGCAGCCAAGTTGGGCGCTACAATTCACCCCTCCACTTT.

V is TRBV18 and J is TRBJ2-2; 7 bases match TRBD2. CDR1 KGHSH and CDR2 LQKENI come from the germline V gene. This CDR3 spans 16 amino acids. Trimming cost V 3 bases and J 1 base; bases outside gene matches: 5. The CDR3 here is CASSPFKRGNTGELFF. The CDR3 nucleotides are TGTGCCAGCTCACCTTTTAAGCGGGGGAACACCGGGGAGCTGTTTTTT.

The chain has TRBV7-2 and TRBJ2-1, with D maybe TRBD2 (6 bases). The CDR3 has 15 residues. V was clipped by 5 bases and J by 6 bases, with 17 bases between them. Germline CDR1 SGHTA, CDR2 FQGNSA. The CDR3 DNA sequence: TGTGCCAGCAGCCCGGGAGTAGGGCTGACCAATGAGCAGTTCTTC. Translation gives CASSPGVGLTNEQFF.

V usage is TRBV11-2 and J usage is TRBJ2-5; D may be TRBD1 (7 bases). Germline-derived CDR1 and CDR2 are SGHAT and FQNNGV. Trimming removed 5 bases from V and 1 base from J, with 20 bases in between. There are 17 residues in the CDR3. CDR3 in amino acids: CASSPPRRDRLQETQYF. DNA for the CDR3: TGTGCCAGCAGCCCCCCAAGGAGGGACAGACTCCAAGAGACCCAGTACTTC.

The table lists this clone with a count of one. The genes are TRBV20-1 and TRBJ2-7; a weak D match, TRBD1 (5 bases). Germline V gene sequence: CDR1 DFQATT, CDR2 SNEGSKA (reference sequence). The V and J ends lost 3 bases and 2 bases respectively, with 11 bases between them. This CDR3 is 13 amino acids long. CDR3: CSASHRTAYEQYF. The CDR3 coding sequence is TGCAGTGCTAGTCACAGGACGGCCTACGAGCAGTACTTC.

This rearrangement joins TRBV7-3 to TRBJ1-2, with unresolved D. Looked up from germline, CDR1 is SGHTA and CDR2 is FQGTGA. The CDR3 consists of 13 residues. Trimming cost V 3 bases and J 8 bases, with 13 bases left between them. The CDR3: CASSLDSTEGYTF. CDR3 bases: TGTGCCAGCAGCTTGGACTCTACAGAGGGCTACACCTTC.

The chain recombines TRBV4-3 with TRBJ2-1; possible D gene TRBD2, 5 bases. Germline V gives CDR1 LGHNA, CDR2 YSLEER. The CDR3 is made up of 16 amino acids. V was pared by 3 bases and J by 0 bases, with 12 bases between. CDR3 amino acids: CASSHGAAPSYNEQFF. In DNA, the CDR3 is TGCGCCAGCAGCCATGGAGCGGCGCCCTCCTACAATGAGCAGTTCTTC.

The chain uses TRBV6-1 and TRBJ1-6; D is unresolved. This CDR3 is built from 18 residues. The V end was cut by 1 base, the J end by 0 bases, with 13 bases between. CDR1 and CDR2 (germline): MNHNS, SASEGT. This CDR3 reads CASSEEIGFSSYNSPLHF. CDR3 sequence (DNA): TGTGCCAGCAGTGAAGAAATCGGGTTTAGCTCCTATAATTCACCCCTCCACTTT.

The DNA for the CDR3 is TGTGCCAGTAGTCTTCGGGACAGGGGTGAAAAACTGTTTTTT. This encodes CASSLRDRGEKLFF. This chain joins TRBV19 and TRBJ1-4; 10 positions match TRBD1. Trimming cost V 5 bases and J 7 bases; bases outside gene matches: 4. This CDR3 contains 14 residues. Germline CDR1 reads LNHDA; CDR2 reads SQIVND (reference sequence).